The rows below give T cell receptor beta chains drawn from one sample of a study of shared clonotypes between healthy human individuals. Repertoires were generated with immunoSEQ multiplex PCR, while TCRdb's copy carries only in-frame clones and drops some. The sample includes about 1.5 million clones, around 98% of them seen just once. Input material: naive CD4+ T cells sorted from blood. The source of these receptors is a man in his thirties or forties in good health. Both conserved end residues are part of each CDR3. Each record gives: J gene, D gene, V gene, clone size, CDR3 DNA, CDR3 protein. A D gene is named only where the DNA matches it firmly. The size of a clone is reported for some rows only, either as once, few or many, or as a class for expanded clones.

TRBJ2-7	TRBD1	TRBV5-6	-	TGTGCCAGCAGCTTTGTTGCGACAGGGGTCCTCTCTGAGCAGTACTTC	CASSFVATGVLSEQYF
TRBJ2-7	TRBD1	TRBV11-1	-	TGTGCCAGCAGCGCAGGAATGGGAGAAGCAGGGGGATACGAGCAGTACTTC	CASSAGMGEAGGYEQYF
TRBJ2-7	-	TRBV7-9	once	TGTGCCAGCAGCTTAGAGCAGGGGACCTACGAGCAGTACTTC	CASSLEQGTYEQYF
TRBJ1-1	-	TRBV18	-	TGTGCCAGCTCCGAATCGGGGCAGAGGAACACTGAAGCTTTCTTT	CASSESGQRNTEAFF
TRBJ2-7	-	TRBV30	-	TGTGCCTGGGGAGGATGGGACTGGACATACTACGAGCAGTACTTC	CAWGGWDWTYYEQYF
TRBJ1-2	-	TRBV19	-	TGTGCCAGTAGATTCTTGCCCCTCATTGACAGGACCTCTAACTATGGCTACACCTTC	CASRFLPLIDRTSNYGYTF
TRBJ2-3	TRBD2	TRBV18	-	TGTGCCAGCTCATCGACTAGCTCCAGCACAGATACGCAGTATTTT	CASSSTSSSTDTQYF
TRBJ2-2	-	TRBV6-5	-	TGTGCCAGCAGGTTCCAGAACACCGGGGAGCTGTTTTTT	CASRFQNTGELFF
TRBJ2-2	-	TRBV5-1	-	TGCGCCAGCAGCTTGGACCCCAGCGGGGAGCTGTTTTTT	CASSLDPSGELFF
TRBJ2-5	-	TRBV7-2	-	TGTGCCAGCAGCTTACTCTCCCGGGGCCAAGAGACCCAGTACTTC	CASSLLSRGQETQYF
TRBJ2-1	TRBD2	TRBV9	-	TGTGCCAGCAGCGTAGGCCCAGCGGTAGCGGGGTACAATGAGCAGTTCTTC	CASSVGPAVAGYNEQFF
TRBJ1-5	TRBD1	TRBV19	-	TGTGCCAGTAGTATTAGGGCAGGGGGCTATCAGCCCCAGCATTTT	CASSIRAGGYQPQHF
TRBJ2-2	-	TRBV7-6	once	TGTGCCAGCAGCTTGGGGGCCGGGGAGCTGTTTTTT	CASSLGAGELFF
TRBJ2-1	TRBD1	TRBV28	-	TGTGCCAGCAGAGGACAGGGGGCGCGTAGGAATGAGCAGTTCTTC	CASRGQGARRNEQFF
TRBJ2-7	-	TRBV6-5	-	TGTGCCAGCAGTTACTGGACAGAAAACTCCTACGAGCAGTACTTC	CASSYWTENSYEQYF
TRBJ2-5	-	TRBV5-1	-	TGCGCCAGCAGTCCTTATACAGGTCAAGAGACCCAGTACTTC	CASSPYTGQETQYF
TRBJ2-7	TRBD1	TRBV5-1	once	TGCGCCAGCAGCTTAGGGACAGGGGTCTCCTACGAGCAGTACTTC	CASSLGTGVSYEQYF
TRBJ2-3	-	TRBV25-1	-	TGTGCCAGCACCCGAATCGGGGAAGATACGCAGTATTTT	CASTRIGEDTQYF
TRBJ2-1	-	TRBV6-6	once	TGTGCCAGCAGCCTCGACAGAGATGAGCAGTTCTTC	CASSLDRDEQFF
TRBJ2-7	TRBD2	TRBV6-6	-	TGTGCCAGCAGTTCACCTCCCCGGGGAGGGATGCAGTACTTC	CASSSPPRGGMQYF